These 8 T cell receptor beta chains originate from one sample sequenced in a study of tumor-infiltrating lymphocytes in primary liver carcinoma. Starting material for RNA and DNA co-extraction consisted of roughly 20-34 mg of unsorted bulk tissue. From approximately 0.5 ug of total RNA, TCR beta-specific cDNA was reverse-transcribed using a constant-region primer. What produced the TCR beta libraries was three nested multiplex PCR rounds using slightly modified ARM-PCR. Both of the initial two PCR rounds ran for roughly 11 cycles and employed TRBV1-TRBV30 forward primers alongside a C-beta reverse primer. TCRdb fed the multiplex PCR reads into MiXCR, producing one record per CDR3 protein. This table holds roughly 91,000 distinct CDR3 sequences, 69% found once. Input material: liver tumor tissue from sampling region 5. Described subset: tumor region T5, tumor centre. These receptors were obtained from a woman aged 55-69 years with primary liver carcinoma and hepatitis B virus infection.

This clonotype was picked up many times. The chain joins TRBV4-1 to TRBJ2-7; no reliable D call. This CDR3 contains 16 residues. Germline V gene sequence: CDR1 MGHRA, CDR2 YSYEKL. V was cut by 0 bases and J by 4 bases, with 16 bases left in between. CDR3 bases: TGCGCCAGCAGCCAAGATACGGAGACAAGACTTTACGAGCAGTACTTC. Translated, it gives CASSQDTETRLYEQYF.

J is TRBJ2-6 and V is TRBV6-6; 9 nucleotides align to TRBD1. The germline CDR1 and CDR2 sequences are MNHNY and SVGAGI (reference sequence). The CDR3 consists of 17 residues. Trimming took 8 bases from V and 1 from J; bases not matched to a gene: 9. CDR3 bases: TGTGCCAGCGAACTGGGACAGGGAGGGTCTGGGGCCAACGTCCTGACTTTC. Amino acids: CASELGQGGSGANVLTF.

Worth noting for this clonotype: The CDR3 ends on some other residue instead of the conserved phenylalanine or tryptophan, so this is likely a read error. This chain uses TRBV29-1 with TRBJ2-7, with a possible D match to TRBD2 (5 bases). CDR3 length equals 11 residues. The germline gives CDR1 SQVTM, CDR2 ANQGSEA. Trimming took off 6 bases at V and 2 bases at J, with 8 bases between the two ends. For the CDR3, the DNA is TGCAGCGTCAGGACTCCCTACGAGCAGTACTTA. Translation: CSVRTPYEQYL.

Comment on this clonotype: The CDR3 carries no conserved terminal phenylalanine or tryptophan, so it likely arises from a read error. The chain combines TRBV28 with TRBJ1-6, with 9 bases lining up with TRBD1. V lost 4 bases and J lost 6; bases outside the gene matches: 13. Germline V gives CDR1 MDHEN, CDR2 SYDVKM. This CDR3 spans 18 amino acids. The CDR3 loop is CASSSYSDPTGGNSPLHI. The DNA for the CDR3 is TGTGCCAGCAGTTCCTACTCCGATCCGACAGGGGGTAATTCACCCCTCCACATT.

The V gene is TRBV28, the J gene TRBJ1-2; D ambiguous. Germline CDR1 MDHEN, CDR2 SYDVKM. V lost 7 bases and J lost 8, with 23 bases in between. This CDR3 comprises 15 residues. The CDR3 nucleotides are TGTGCCAGCATCCCACACTCTAACAAGGGTGACGGCTACACCTTC. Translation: CASIPHSNKGDGYTF.

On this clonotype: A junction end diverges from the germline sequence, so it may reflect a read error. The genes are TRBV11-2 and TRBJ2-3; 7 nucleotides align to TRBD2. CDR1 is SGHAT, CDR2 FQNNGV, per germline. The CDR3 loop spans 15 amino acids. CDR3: CASSLVMGLTDTQYF. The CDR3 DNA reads TGTGCCAGCAGTTTAGTCATGGGACTAACGGATACGCAGTATTTT. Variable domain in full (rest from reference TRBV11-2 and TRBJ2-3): EAGVAQSPRYKIIEKRQSVAFWCNPISGHATLYWYQQILGQGPKLLIQFQNNGVVDDSQLPKDRFSAERLKGVDSTLKIQPAKLEDSAVYLCASSLVMGLTDTQYFGPGTRLTVL.

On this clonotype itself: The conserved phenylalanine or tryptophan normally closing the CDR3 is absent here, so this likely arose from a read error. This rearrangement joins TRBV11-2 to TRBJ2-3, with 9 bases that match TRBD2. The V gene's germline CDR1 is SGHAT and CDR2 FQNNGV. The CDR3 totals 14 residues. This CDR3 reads CARSLASGVDTQYI. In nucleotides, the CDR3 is TGTGCCAGAAGCTTGGCTAGCGGGGTAGATACGCAGTATATT.

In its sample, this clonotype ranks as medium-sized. CDR3 amino acids: CASSFSGSRNEQFF. The CDR3, as DNA: TGCGCCAGCAGCTTTAGCGGGAGTAGGAATGAGCAGTTCTTC. The genes are TRBV5-1 and TRBJ2-1; TRBD2 aligns across 9 bases. Trimming cost V 2 bases and J 7 bases; bases outside gene matches: 4. CDR3 length: 14 residues. Looked up from germline, CDR1 is SGHRS and CDR2 is YFSETQ.